These T cell receptor beta chains were read from a single sample in a study of post-analysis software for immune sequencing data. In TCRdb, the PCR reads were re-called with MiXCR into one record per CDR3 protein. In the table there are about 150,000 distinct CDR3 sequences, 30% of which are singletons. Sequenced: blood. The receptors stem from a girl aged 10 to 17 with multiple sclerosis. Both conserved end residues are part of each CDR3. The order of the fields is J gene, V gene, clone size, D gene, CDR3 DNA, CDR3 protein. A D gene is named only where the DNA matches it firmly. Size is omitted from some rows. Given values are once, few, many or a class for expanded clones.

TRBJ2-4	TRBV9	-	-	TGTGCCAGCAGCGTAGACGCGGGGCTAGCCAAAAACATTCAGTACTTC	CASSVDAGLAKNIQYF
TRBJ2-2	TRBV29-1	-	TRBD1	TGCAGCGTTGTATTTGAGACAGGGGGCACCGGGGAGCTGTTTTTT	CSVVFETGGTGELFF
TRBJ1-5	TRBV28	-	-	TGTGCCACCAGGGACGGGGGGGGGCAAGGTCAGCCCCAGCATTTT	CATRDGGGQGQPQHF
TRBJ1-1	TRBV5-6	few	-	TGTGCCAGCAGCGCCCCCTCCAAGTGGCCGGGACCATTACTGAACACTGAAGCTTTCTTT	CASSAPSKWPGPLLNTEAFF
TRBJ2-7	TRBV20-1	-	-	TGCAGTGCTAGAAACGGCCCTTTGTCCGAGCAGTACTTC	CSARNGPLSEQYF
TRBJ2-1	TRBV18	-	TRBD1	TGTGCCAGCTCAGGACAGGGGAGTGAGCAGTTCTTC	CASSGQGSEQFF
TRBJ2-1	TRBV28	few	-	TGTGCCAGCAGTTTGAAGGGTATGGCCAGCTCCTACAATGAGCAGTTCTTC	CASSLKGMASSYNEQFF
TRBJ2-1	TRBV7-3	many	-	TGTGCCAGCAGCTTAGGAGTAGTGGGGGGGCTAGGGCAGTTCTTC	CASSLGVVGGLGQFF
TRBJ1-2	TRBV20-1	-	-	TGCAGTGCTAGAGATCTGAGGTGGTTTCGCTATAGCTACACCTTC	CSARDLRWFRYSYTF
TRBJ2-7	TRBV4-2	-	-	TGTGCCAGCAGCCAAGAACCGGGAACCTACAATGAGCAGTACTTC	CASSQEPGTYNEQYF
TRBJ1-6	TRBV28	-	TRBD1	TGTGCCAGCAGCCTGGGACAGGGGAATTCACCCCTCCACTTT	CASSLGQGNSPLHF
TRBJ2-5	TRBV12-3/TRBV12-4	many	TRBD1	TGTGCCAGCAACAGGGGGGCGGCACAAGAGACCCAGTACTTC	CASNRGAAQETQYF
TRBJ2-1	TRBV20-1	many	-	TGCAGTGCTAGAGTGGACAGAAACAATGAGCAGTTCTTC	CSARVDRNNEQFF
TRBJ1-2	TRBV3-1	few	-	TGTGCCAGCAGCCAAGGAGGGGGAGACTATGGCTACACCTTC	CASSQGGGDYGYTF
TRBJ2-2	TRBV6-6	-	-	TGTGCCTGCAGGGTGATGAGCGGGGAGCTGTTTTTT	CACRVMSGELFF
TRBJ2-1	TRBV3-1	-	TRBD2	TGTGCCAGCAGCCAAGGGGGAGGGTCGGCCCGATACAATGAGCAGTTCTTC	CASSQGGGSARYNEQFF
TRBJ1-1	TRBV28	-	-	TGTGCCAGCAAGTCGGGCGGGGGTACTGAAGCTTTCTTT	CASKSGGGTEAFF
TRBJ2-3	TRBV19	-	TRBD2	TGTGCCAGTAGGTGGTCGGGACTAGCAAAAGATACGCAGTATTTT	CASRWSGLAKDTQYF
TRBJ2-5	TRBV5-1	many	-	TGCGCCAGCAATCGGAACGACCAAGAGACCCAGTACTTC	CASNRNDQETQYF
TRBJ2-1	TRBV9	many	TRBD2	TGTGCCAGCAGCGCCCTAGCGGGGGATTACAATGAGCAGTTCTTC	CASSALAGDYNEQFF
TRBJ2-1	TRBV7-9	many	-	TGTGCCAGCTGTGGTGGCGTTCAAGTACGTGAGCAGTTCTTC	CASCGGVQVREQFF
TRBJ1-2	TRBV20-1	-	TRBD1	TGTAGTACTAGCCTACCCCAGGGGGCCGACTATGGCTACACCTTC	CSTSLPQGADYGYTF
TRBJ1-2	TRBV5-1	-	-	TGCGCCAGCAGCTTGGCCCAGGGCACAGATGGCTACACCTTC	CASSLAQGTDGYTF
TRBJ2-5	TRBV10-3	many	-	TGTGCCATACGACAGGAAGAGACCCAGTACTTC	CAIRQEETQYF